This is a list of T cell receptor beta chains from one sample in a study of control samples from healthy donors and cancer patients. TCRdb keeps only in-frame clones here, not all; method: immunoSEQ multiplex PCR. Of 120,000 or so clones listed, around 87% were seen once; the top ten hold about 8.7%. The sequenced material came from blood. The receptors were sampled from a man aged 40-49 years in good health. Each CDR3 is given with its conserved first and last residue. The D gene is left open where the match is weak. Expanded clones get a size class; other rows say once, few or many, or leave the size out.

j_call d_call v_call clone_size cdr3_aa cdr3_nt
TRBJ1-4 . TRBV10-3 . CAISESWLATNEKLFF TGTGCCATCAGTGAGTCTTGGCTTGCAACTAATGAAAAACTGTTTTTT
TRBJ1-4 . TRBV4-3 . CASSSTLSTNEKLFF TGCGCCAGCAGCAGCACATTATCAACTAATGAAAAACTGTTTTTT
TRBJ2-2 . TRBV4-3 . CASSQERVGELFF TGCGCCAGCAGCCAAGAGAGAGTCGGGGAGCTGTTTTTT
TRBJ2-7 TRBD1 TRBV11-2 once CASSFSDRGSYEQYF TGTGCCAGCAGCTTTTCGGACAGGGGCTCCTACGAGCAGTACTTC
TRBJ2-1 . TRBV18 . CASSSFGAQGNHEQFF TGTGCCAGCTCATCTTTCGGGGCCCAAGGTAATCATGAGCAGTTCTTC
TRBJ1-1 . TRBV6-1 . CASSEAIGGKAFF TGTGCCAGCAGTGAAGCGATTGGGGGGAAAGCTTTCTTT
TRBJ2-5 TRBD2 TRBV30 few CASGQGRLTSGGETQYF TGTGCCTCTGGTCAGGGCCGGTTGACTAGCGGGGGGGAGACCCAGTACTTC
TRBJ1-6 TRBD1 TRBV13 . CASSLVDRVNSPLHF TGTGCCAGCAGCTTAGTCGACAGGGTAAATTCACCCCTCCACTTT
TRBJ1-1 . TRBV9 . CASSVGPPRPDENTEAFF TGTGCCAGCAGCGTAGGGCCCCCTCGGCCAGATGAGAACACTGAAGCTTTCTTT
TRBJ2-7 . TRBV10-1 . CASSDLGHPYEQYF TGCGCCAGCAGTGACCTGGGACACCCCTACGAGCAGTACTTC
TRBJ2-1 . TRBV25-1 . CASARDGSPRFF TGTGCCAGCGCCCGGGATGGGAGTCCTCGGTTCTTC
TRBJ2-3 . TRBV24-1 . CATGAGTTSTDTQYF TGTGCCACAGGAGCTGGGACAACTAGCACAGATACGCAGTATTTT
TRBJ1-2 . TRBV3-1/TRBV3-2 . CASRNSGSYGYTF TGTGCCAGCAGAAATTCAGGGTCCTATGGCTACACCTTC
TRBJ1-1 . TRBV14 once CASSQVRGTEAFF TGTGCCAGCAGCCAAGTTCGGGGAACTGAAGCTTTCTTT